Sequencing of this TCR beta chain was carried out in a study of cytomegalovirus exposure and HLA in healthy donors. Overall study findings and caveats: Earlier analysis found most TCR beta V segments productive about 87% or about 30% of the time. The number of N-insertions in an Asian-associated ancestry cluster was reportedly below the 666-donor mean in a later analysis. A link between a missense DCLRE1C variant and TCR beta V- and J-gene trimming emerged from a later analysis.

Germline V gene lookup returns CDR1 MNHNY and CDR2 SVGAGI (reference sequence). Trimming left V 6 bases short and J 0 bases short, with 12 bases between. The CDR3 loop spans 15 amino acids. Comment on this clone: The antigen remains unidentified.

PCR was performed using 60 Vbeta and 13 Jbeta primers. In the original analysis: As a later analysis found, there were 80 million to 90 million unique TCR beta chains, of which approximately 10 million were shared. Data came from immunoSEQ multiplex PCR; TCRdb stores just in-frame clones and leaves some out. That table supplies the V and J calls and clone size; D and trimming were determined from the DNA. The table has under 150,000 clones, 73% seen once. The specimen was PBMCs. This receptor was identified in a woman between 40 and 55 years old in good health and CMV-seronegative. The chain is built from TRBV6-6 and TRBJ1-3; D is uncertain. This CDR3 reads CASRRDHDSGNTIYF. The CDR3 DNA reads TGTGCCAGCAGGAGGGATCATGACTCTGGAAACACCATATATTTT.